This TCR beta chain came from a study of blood T cell repertoires in COVID-19. On the study more broadly: COVID-19 samples, acute and convalescent, were from the United States, Italy and Spain. The analysed material was cDNA or gDNA that came from T cells, B-cell-depleted T cells, or PBMCs.

Participant reports of clinical history set cohort assignment. V dropped 0 bases and J dropped 2 bases, with 15 bases sitting between them. Germline V gene lookup returns CDR1 LNHNV and CDR2 YYDKDF (reference sequence). The CDR3 length is 17 residues. Authors' data handling: Reference gene primers were amplified, and this amplification served to estimate nucleated cell counts. TCRdb keeps only in-frame clones here, not all; method: immunoSEQ multiplex PCR. The DNA was the basis for D and trimming; V, J and clone size are from that table. The repertoire holds more than 110,000 clones, about four fifths seen once, with 5.5% in the top ten.

The chain carries TRBV15 and TRBJ2-3; TRBD2 might be the D (6 bases). The specimen sequenced was PBMCs or T cells enriched from blood (not recorded which). The TCR comes from a man in his forties or fifties with acute COVID-19. The CDR3 protein is CATSRDYSGQFTDTQYF. CDR3 in DNA: TGTGCCACCAGCAGAGATTACAGCGGGCAGTTCACAGATACGCAGTATTTT.